This T cell receptor beta chain was sequenced in a study of control samples from healthy donors and cancer patients. Germline V gives CDR1 KGHSH, CDR2 LQKENI. V lost 2 bases to trimming and J lost 4 bases; unmatched junction nucleotides: 0. CDR3 length: 14 residues. Assay: immunoSEQ multiplex PCR; the TCRdb copy retains only in-frame clones and omits some. The sample has about 150,000 clones; under 90% are singletons. The specimen was blood. This TCR was sampled from a man aged 30 to 45 in good health. J is TRBJ1-2 and V is TRBV18; 11 bases align to TRBD1. CDR3 residues: CASSPGTGGYGYTF. CDR3 coding DNA: TGTGCCAGCTCACCAGGGACAGGGGGCTATGGCTACACCTTC.